Listed here is a single TCR beta chain. The germline V gene encodes CDR1 ENHRY and CDR2 SYGVKD. This CDR3 is built from 15 residues. The V end lost 1 base, the J end lost 2 bases, and 10 bases lay between the germline ends. This sample is drawn from a study of blood T cell repertoires in COVID-19. Overall study context: Material from acute and convalescent COVID-19 was sourced from the United States, Italy and Spain. Nucleic acid was either cDNA or gDNA, and it came from T cells, B-cell-depleted T cells, or PBMCs.

In the original workflow: Reference gene primer amplification yielded estimated nucleated cell counts. TCRdb's table, derived via immunoSEQ multiplex PCR, lists solely in-frame clones and lacks some. The DNA was the basis for D and trimming; V, J and clone size are from that table. The table shows 100,000 to 150,000 clones, with about 72% occurring only once. The gene calls are TRBV10-3 and TRBJ2-3; D possibly corresponds to TRBD2 (6 bases). The clonotype was recovered from a woman aged 70-85 years with acute or convalescent COVID-19. Sequencing input: peripheral blood. The CDR3 loop is CAISEFGTPTDTQYF. The CDR3 DNA reads as TGTGCCATCAGTGAGTTCGGGACTCCCACAGATACGCAGTATTTT.